This T cell receptor beta chain was sequenced for a study of blood T cell repertoires in COVID-19. On the study more broadly: Samples of COVID-19 (acute and convalescent) were obtained from the United States, Italy and Spain. From T cells, B-cell-depleted T cells, or PBMCs came the material, which was cDNA or gDNA.

As handled by the study authors: Estimates of nucleated cell counts were drawn from the amplification of reference gene primers. Repertoires were generated with immunoSEQ multiplex PCR, while TCRdb's copy carries only in-frame clones and drops some. For V, J and clone size, that table is used; D and trimming come from the DNA. The sample yields about 140,000 clones, almost 90% seen once. The CDR3 is made up of 13 amino acids. The ends were cut back, 7 bases at V and 4 bases at J, with 10 bases in the middle. Germline V gene sequence: CDR1 LNHDA, CDR2 SQIVND (reference sequence). Sequenced sample: peripheral blood. The sequence was collected from a woman between 55 and 75 years old with acute or convalescent COVID-19. The V and J genes are TRBV19 and TRBJ2-2, with D uncertain. This CDR3 reads CASISWSTGELFF. Written as DNA, the CDR3 is TGTGCCAGTATCTCCTGGAGCACCGGGGAGCTGTTTTTT.